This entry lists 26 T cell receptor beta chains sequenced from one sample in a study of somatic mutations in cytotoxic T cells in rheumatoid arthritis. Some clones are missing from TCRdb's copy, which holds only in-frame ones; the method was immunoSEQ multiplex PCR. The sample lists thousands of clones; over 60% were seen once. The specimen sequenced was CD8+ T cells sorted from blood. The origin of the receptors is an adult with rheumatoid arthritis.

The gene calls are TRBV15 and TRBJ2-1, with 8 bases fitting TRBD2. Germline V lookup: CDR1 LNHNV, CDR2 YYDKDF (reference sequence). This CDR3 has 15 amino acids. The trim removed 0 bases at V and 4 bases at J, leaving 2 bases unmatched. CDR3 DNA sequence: TGTGCCACCAGCAGAGAGCGGGGGGATTACAATGAGCAGTTCTTC. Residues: CATSRERGDYNEQFF.

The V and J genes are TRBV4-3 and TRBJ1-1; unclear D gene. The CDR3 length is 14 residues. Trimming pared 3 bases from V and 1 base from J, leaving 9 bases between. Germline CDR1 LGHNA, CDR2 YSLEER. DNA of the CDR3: TGCGCCAGCAGCCACACCCTCGGGAACACTGAAGCTTTCTTT. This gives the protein CASSHTLGNTEAFF.

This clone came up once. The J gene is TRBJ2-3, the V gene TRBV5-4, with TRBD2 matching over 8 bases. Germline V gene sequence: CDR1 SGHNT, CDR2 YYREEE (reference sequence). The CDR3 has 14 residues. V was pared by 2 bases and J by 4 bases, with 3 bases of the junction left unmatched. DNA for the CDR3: TGTGCCAGCAGCTTCGCGGGGGGCCCAGATACGCAGTATTTT. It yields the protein CASSFAGGPDTQYF.

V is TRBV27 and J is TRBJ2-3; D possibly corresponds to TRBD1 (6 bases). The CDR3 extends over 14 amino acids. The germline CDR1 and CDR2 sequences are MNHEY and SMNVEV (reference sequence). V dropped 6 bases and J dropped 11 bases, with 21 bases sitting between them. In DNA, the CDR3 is TGTGCCAGCAGCTCGCTTACAGGGTATGACGAGCAGTATTTT. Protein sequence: CASSSLTGYDEQYF.

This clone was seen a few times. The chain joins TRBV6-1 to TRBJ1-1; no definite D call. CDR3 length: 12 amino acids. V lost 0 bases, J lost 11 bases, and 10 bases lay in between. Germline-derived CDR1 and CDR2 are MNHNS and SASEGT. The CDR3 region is CASSEALPRAFF. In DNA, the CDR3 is TGTGCCAGCAGTGAAGCCCTTCCCCGCGCTTTCTTT.

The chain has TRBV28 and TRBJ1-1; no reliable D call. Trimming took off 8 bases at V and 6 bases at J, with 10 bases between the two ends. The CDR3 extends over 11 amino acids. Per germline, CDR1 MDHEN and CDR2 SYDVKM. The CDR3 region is CASRVSSEAFF. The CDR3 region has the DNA TGTGCCAGCCGAGTTTCATCTGAAGCTTTCTTT.

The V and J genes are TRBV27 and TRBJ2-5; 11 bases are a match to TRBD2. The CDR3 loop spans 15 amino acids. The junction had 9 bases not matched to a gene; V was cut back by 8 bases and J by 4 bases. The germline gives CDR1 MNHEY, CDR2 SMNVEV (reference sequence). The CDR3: CASGYLAGGGETQYF. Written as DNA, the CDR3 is TGTGCCAGCGGTTATCTAGCGGGGGGTGGAGAGACCCAGTACTTC.

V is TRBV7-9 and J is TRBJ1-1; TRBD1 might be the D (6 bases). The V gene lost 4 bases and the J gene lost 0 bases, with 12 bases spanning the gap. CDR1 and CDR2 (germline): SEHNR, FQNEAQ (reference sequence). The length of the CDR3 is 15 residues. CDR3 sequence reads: CASSSSGHLNTEAFF. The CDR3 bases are TGTGCCAGCAGCTCTTCGGGACACCTGAACACTGAAGCTTTCTTT.

CDR3 sequence: CASSRSSWGQNTEAFF. The CDR3 region has the DNA TGCGCCAGCAGCCGGTCTTCCTGGGGCCAGAACACTGAAGCTTTCTTT. The chain uses TRBV4-3 and TRBJ1-1, with a possible D match to TRBD1 (5 bases). The CDR3 is 16 amino acids. The V end was cut by 4 bases, the J end by 1 base, with 16 bases between. Germline lookup yields CDR1 LGHNA and CDR2 YSLEER.

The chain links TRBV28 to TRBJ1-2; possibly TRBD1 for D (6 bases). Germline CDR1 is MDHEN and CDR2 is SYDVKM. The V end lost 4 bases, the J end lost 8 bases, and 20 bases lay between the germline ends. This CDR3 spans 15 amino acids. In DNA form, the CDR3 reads TGTGCCAGCAGTTCCCCTATGCCAGGGGAGATCGGCTACACCTTC. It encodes CASSSPMPGEIGYTF.

CDR3 nucleotides: TGTGCCAGCAGTTGGGGGACTAGCGAGAACAATGAGCAGTTCTTC. This translates into CASSWGTSENNEQFF. The chain couples TRBV28 to TRBJ2-1; 10 bases fit TRBD2. V gave up 4 bases and J gave up 5 bases; unmatched junction bases: 5. Per the germline V gene, CDR1 is MDHEN and CDR2 is SYDVKM. The CDR3 consists of 15 residues.

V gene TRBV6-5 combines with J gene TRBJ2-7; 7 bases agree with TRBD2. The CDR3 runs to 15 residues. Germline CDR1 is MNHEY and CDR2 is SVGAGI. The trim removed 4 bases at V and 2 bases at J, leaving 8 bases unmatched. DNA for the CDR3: TGTGCCAGCAGTTCAAACTGGGAGGGGACCTACGAGCAGTACTTC. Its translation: CASSSNWEGTYEQYF.

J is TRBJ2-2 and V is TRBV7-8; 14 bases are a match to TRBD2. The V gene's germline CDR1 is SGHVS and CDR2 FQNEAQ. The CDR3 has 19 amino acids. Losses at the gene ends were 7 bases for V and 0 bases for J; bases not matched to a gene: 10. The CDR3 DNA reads TGTGCCAGCACCCGAGGACTAGCGGGGGGTACCACGAACACCGGGGAGCTGTTTTTT. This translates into CASTRGLAGGTTNTGELFF.

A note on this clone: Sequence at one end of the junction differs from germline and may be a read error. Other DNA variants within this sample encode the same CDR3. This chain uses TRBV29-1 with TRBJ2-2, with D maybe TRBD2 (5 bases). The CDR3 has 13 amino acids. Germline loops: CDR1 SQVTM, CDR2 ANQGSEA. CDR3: CSVFDSWPGELFF. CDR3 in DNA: TGCAGCGTTTTTGATAGCTGGCCCGGGGAGCTGTTTTTC.

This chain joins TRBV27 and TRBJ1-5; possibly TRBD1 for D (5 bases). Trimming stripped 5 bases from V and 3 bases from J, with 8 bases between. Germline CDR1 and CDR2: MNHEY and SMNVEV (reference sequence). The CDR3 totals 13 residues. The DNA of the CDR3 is TGTGCCAGCAGTAGACAGAACAATCAGCCCCAGCATTTT. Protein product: CASSRQNNQPQHF.

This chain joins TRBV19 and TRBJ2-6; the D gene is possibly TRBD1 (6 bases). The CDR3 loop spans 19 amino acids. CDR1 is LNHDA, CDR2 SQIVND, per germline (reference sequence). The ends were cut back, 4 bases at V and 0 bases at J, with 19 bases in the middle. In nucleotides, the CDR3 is TGTGCCAGTAGTACCTACAGGGACGGCCTCCTCTCTGGGGCCAACGTCCTGACTTTC. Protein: CASSTYRDGLLSGANVLTF. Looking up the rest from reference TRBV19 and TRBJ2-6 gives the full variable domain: DGGITQSPKYLFRKEGQNVTLSCEQNLNHDAMYWYRQDPGQGLRLIYYSQIVNDFQKGDIAEGYSVSREKKESFPLTVTSAQKNPTAFYLCASSTYRDGLLSGANVLTFGAGSRLTVL.

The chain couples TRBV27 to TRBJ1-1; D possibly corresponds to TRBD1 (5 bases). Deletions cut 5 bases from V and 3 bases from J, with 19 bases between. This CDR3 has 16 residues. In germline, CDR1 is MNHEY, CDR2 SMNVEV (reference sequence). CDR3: CASSPPFRGKDTEAFF. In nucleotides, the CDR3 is TGTGCCAGCAGTCCCCCTTTTCGGGGGAAGGACACTGAAGCTTTCTTT.

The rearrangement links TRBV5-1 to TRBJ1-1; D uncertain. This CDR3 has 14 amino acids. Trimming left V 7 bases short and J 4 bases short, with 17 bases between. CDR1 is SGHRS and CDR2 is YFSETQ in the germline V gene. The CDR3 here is CASGNREIGTEAFF. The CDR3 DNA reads TGCGCCAGCGGAAATAGGGAGATTGGCACTGAAGCTTTCTTT.

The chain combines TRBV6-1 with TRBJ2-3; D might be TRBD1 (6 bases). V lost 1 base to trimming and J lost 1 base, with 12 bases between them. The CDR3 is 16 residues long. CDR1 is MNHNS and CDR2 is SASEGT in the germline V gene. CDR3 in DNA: TGTGCCAGCAGTGAAGGGGGGCGGGTCGGCACAGATACGCAGTATTTT. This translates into CASSEGGRVGTDTQYF.

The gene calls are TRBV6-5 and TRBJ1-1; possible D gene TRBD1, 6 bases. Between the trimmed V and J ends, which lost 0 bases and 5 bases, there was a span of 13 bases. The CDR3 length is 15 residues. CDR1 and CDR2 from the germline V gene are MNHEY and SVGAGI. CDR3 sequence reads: CASSYSAGVRTEAFF. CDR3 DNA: TGTGCCAGCAGTTACTCGGCAGGGGTAAGGACTGAAGCTTTCTTT.

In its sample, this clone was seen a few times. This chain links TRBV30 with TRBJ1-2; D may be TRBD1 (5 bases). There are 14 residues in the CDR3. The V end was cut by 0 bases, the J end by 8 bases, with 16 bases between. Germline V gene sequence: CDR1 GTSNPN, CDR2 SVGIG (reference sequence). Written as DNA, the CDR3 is TGTGCCTGGAGTGTACTCGAGGGGCCAGGGGGCTACACCTTC. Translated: CAWSVLEGPGGYTF.

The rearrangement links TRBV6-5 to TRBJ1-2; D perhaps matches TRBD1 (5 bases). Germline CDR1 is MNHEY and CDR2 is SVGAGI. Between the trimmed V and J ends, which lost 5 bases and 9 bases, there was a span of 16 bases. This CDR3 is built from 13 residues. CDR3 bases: TGTGCCAGCAGTGGGGACTATTCGACCCGCTACACCTTC. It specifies CASSGDYSTRYTF.

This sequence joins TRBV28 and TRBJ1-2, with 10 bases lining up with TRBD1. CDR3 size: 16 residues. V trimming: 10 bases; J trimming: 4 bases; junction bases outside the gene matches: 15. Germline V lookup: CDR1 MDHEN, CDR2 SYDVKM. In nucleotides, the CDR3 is TGTGCCACCCGGGACAGGGGCCGAGGTGGAGGCTATGGCTACACCTTC. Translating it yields CATRDRGRGGGYGYTF.

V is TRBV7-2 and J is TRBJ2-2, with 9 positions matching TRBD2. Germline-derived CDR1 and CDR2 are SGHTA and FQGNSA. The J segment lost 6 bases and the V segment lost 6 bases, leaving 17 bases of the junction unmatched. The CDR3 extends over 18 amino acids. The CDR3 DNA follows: TGTGCCAGCAGATCTACAGGGGCTAGCGGGGAGAGGGCCGGGGAGCTGTTTTTT. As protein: CASRSTGASGERAGELFF.

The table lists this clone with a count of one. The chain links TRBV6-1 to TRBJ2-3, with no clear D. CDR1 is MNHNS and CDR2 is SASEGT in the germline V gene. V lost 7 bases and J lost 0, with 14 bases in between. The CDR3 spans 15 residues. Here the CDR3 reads CASKFSQTSTDTQYF. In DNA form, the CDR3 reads TGTGCCAGCAAATTTAGTCAGACTAGCACAGATACGCAGTATTTT.

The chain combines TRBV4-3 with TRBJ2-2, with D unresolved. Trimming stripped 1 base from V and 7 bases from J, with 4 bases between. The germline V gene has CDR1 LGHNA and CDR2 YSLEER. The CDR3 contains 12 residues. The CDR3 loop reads CASSQGNGELFF. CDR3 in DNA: TGCGCCAGCAGCCAAGGAAACGGGGAGCTGTTTTTT.